The rows below give T cell receptor beta chains drawn from one sample of a study of OX40 agonist ivuxolimab in advanced cancers. Sequencing was performed with immunoSEQ multiplex PCR; in TCRdb, only in-frame clones are kept and a portion is missing. This sample has about 64,000 clones, with about 90% found just once. The specimen was CD4+ or CD8+ T cells sorted from blood, collected in a trial of the OX40 agonist ivuxolimab. The receptors derive from an adult with an advanced solid tumor such as melanoma, head and neck, liver or kidney cancer. The CDR3 runs from the conserved cysteine through the conserved F or W. Size tells how often a clone was seen (once, few, many) or the class of an expanded clone, and some rows leave it out.

size | J | V | CDR3
. | TRBJ1-5 | TRBV11-2 | CASSLGSRVNQPQHF
few | TRBJ2-2 | TRBV28 | CASSLFDLAGGPGELFF
. | TRBJ2-3 | TRBV11-2 | CASSLLQATDTQYF
once | TRBJ1-1 | TRBV28 | CASSPHTGTGATEAFF
once | TRBJ2-7 | TRBV5-1 | CASSLLAGSREQYF
once | TRBJ2-1 | TRBV18 | CASSPGDPSSYNEQFF
. | TRBJ2-5 | TRBV19 | CASSAGPHSETQYF
few | TRBJ2-5 | TRBV11-2 | CASSLVLGATSIAETQYF
. | TRBJ2-2 | TRBV19 | CASKGVVGELFF
. | TRBJ2-7 | TRBV7-9 | CASSLEVGRNEQYF
. | TRBJ2-7 | TRBV28 | CASSTGTTPYEQYF
. | TRBJ2-2 | TRBV5-6 | CASSLDLGPGELFF
. | TRBJ2-5 | TRBV28 | CASSFLAGGRETQYF
. | TRBJ1-2 | TRBV18 | CASSPYEAVDYGYTF
once | TRBJ2-1 | TRBV6-5 | CASSYQLFSGTNEQFF
once | TRBJ2-7 | TRBV7-9 | CASSYGTETYEQYF
. | TRBJ1-1 | TRBV19 | CASKVQGDSGEAFF
. | TRBJ2-7 | TRBV5-1 | CASSLVSSGSPNEQYF
. | TRBJ2-3 | TRBV5-4 | CASSLSASGLDTQYF
. | TRBJ2-4 | TRBV10-3 | CATKTGGAEENIQYF
. | TRBJ1-1 | TRBV6-6 | CASTRQTGNTEAFF
. | TRBJ2-3 | TRBV10-2 | CASAYWGGPTDTQYF
. | TRBJ2-1 | TRBV5-6 | CASSRGQGVYNEQFF
. | TRBJ2-6 | TRBV28 | CASSPWTTGANVLTF
. | TRBJ1-1 | TRBV5-5 | CASSFTEMNTEAFF
. | TRBJ2-6 | TRBV28 | CASAPARGNSGANVLTF
. | TRBJ1-2 | TRBV11-2 | CASSPTGGLGYTF
. | TRBJ2-3 | TRBV9 | CASSVGLAGVGDTQYF
. | TRBJ1-3 | TRBV7-2 | CASSSGRFSGNTIYF
once | TRBJ2-2 | TRBV9 | CASTPRGGKDTGELFF
. | TRBJ2-7 | TRBV7-8 | CASNGFGSSSYEQYF
. | TRBJ2-1 | TRBV19 | CASKTSGRTFGNEQFF
. | TRBJ2-7 | TRBV11-2 | CASSSKTRGNEQYF
. | TRBJ2-2 | TRBV2 | CASTRGGRNTGELFF
. | TRBJ1-1 | TRBV5-4 | CASSTDRGPITEAFF
. | TRBJ2-1 | TRBV10-1 | CASPTSGRAHEQFF
. | TRBJ2-7 | TRBV4-1 | CASSQRGSHEQYF
. | TRBJ2-2 | TRBV19 | CASSIPPFSAGSVGELFF
. | TRBJ2-1 | TRBV27 | CASSTGQAVYNEQFF
. | TRBJ2-5 | TRBV7-9 | CASSPGPRETQYF
. | TRBJ1-2 | TRBV30 | CAWSGTVNGYTF
few | TRBJ2-3 | TRBV5-1 | CASGRALSTDTQYF
. | TRBJ1-1 | TRBV10-2 | CASSLSGVSAFF
. | TRBJ2-7 | TRBV6-1 | CASRRGRVAYEQYF
once | TRBJ1-5 | TRBV5-4 | CASSLGQPYSNQPQHF
. | TRBJ2-3 | TRBV18 | CASSPLSSGRPDTQYF
. | TRBJ1-5 | TRBV15 | CATSRRQAQPQHF
. | TRBJ2-6 | TRBV27 | CASSFMGSQGFSGANVLTF